Listed below are T cell receptor beta chains from one sample, sequenced in a study of post-analysis software for immune sequencing data. From the PCR reads, TCRdb called clonotypes with MiXCR, one entry per CDR3 protein. The sample includes about 430,000 distinct CDR3 sequences, roughly 38% of them seen just once. Sequenced: blood. The receptors were sampled from a girl aged 2-10 years with multiple sclerosis. CDR3s include the opening cysteine and the closing phenylalanine or tryptophan. Each record gives: V gene, J gene, CDR3 protein.

TRBV7-9,TRBJ2-7,CASSSGSHPYEQYF
TRBV5-1,TRBJ2-3,CASSLTPRGKADTQYF
TRBV5-5,TRBJ2-6,CASRSNSGTVDSGANVLTF
TRBV20-1,TRBJ1-5,CSASPILNQPQHF
TRBV28,TRBJ1-2,CASSLSGTGGNYGYTF
TRBV2,.,CASSEWGQGYEQYF
TRBV7-2,TRBJ2-7,CASSLAAEQAVYEQYF
TRBV11-2,TRBJ2-2,CASSLVSGLVRLTGELLF
TRBV4-3,TRBJ2-1,CASSQDMSGSLNEQFF
TRBV27,TRBJ2-2,CASRRGGRVTGELFF
TRBV6-2/TRBV6-3,TRBJ2-7,CASSYEGERSEQYF
TRBV9,TRBJ1-2,CASSVTGGPYGYTF
TRBV7-9,TRBJ2-1,CASRGTASYNEQFF
TRBV28,TRBJ1-2,CASTKGTAYGYTF
TRBV5-1,TRBJ1-1,CASSLKNLNTEAFF
TRBV28,TRBJ2-4,CASSPLAELAKNIQYF
TRBV10-3,TRBJ2-5,CAIGVQGETQYF
TRBV28,.,CASSPLTEQYF
TRBV6-5,TRBJ2-3,CASSSLPDTQYF
TRBV24-1,TRBJ2-6,CATSDPQGPNVLTF
TRBV5-1,TRBJ2-3,CASSSRETSTDTQYF
TRBV4-1,TRBJ2-3,CASSQDPPRGGSTDTRYF
TRBV7-9,TRBJ1-2,CASRRQGKGLGYTF
TRBV3-1,TRBJ2-7,CASSQGWAEQYF
TRBV7-3,TRBJ2-3,CASSLRRDGGSDTQYF
TRBV12-3/TRBV12-4,TRBJ2-3,CASTFSGTADTQYF
TRBV12-3/TRBV12-4,TRBJ2-7,CASTIRIGFRYEQYF
TRBV18,TRBJ1-1,CASSPMSGANTEAFF
TRBV7-9,TRBJ1-2,CASSLRGENYGYTF
TRBV15,TRBJ2-7,CATRSPSYEQYF
TRBV20-1,TRBJ2-7,CSARDSGSYNEQYF
TRBV18,.,CASSPTVTGDEQYF
TRBV12-3/TRBV12-4,TRBJ2-5,CASSPEYQETQYF
TRBV10-3,TRBJ2-1,CAISEAGGSYNEQFF
TRBV7-3,TRBJ1-1,CASSLNEARDTEAFF
TRBV7-9,TRBJ1-2,CASSFATGSNYGYTF
TRBV7-2,TRBJ2-1,CASSLRGSGAPKGNEQFF
TRBV21-1,TRBJ2-4,CASSKVGAGQAKNIQYF
TRBV15,TRBJ2-3,CATSPRAGRGQYF
TRBV20-1,TRBJ1-2,CSASKSAVGLYGYTF
TRBV5-1,TRBJ1-1,CASSLATGFTEAFF
TRBV25-1,TRBJ2-7,CASSESSNPYEQYF
TRBV7-2,TRBJ1-1,CASSGTGSNTEAFF
TRBV20-1,TRBJ2-7,CSAPPRVSSYEQYF
TRBV27,TRBJ2-1,CASSPSGRTYNEQFF
TRBV4-2,TRBJ2-1,CASSLDRGTYHEQFF
TRBV10-3,TRBJ1-2,CATLDVSYGYTF
TRBV12-3/TRBV12-4,TRBJ2-3,CASSEAGVRADTQYF
TRBV3-1,TRBJ2-1,CASSRLLVGAYNEQFF
TRBV28,TRBJ2-7,CASSFKVYEQYF
TRBV6-6,TRBJ1-4,CASSLTYEKLFF
TRBV6-5,TRBJ1-5,CASSLGTGDQPQHF
TRBV5-1,TRBJ2-3,CASSPGQYLDTQYF
TRBV20-1,TRBJ1-4,CSATPTGRDEKLFF